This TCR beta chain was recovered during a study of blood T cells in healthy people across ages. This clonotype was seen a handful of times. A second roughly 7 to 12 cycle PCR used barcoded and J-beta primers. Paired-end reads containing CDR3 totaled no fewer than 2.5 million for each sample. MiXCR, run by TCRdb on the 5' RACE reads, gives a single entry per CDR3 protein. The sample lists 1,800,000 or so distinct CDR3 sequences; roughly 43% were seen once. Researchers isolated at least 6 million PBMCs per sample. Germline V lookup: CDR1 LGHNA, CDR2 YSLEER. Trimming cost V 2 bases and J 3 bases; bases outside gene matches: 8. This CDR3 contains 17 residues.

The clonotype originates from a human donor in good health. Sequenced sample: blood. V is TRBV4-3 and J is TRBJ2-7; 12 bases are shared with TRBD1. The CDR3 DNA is TGCGCCAGCAGCCAATTTAGGGGACAGGGGGCCCTCTACGAGCAGTACTTC. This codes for CASSQFRGQGALYEQYF.